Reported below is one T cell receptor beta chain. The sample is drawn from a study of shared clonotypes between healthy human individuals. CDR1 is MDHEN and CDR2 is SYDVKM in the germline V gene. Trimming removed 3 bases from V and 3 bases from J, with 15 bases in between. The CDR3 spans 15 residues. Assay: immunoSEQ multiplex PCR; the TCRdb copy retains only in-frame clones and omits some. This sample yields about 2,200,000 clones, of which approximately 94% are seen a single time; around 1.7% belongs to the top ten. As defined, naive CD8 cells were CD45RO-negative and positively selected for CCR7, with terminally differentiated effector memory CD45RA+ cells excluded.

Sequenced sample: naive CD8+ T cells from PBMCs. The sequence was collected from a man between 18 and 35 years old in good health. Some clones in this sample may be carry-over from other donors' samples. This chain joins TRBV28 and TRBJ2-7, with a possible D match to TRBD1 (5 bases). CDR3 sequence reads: CASSFSQGAFYEQYF. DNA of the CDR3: TGTGCCAGCAGTTTCTCCCAGGGTGCTTTCTACGAGCAGTACTTC.